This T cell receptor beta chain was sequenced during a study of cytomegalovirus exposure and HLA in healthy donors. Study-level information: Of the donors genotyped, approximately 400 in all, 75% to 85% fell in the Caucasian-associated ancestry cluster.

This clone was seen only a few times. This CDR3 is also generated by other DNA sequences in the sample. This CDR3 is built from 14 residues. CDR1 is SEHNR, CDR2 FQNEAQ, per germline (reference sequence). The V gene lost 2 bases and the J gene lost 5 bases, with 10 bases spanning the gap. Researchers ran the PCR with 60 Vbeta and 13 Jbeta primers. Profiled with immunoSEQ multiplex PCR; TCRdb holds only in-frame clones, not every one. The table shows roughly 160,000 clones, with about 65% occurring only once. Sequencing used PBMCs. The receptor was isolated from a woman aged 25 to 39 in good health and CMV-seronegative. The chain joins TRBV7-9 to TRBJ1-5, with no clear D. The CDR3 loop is CASSLSSGDQPQHF. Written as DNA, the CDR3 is TGTGCCAGCAGCTTATCGTCCGGGGATCAGCCCCAGCATTTT.